The clone carrying this TCR beta chain was counted many times. This record comes from a study of T-cell memory formation after mild COVID-19. V was pared by 1 base and J by 3 bases, with 12 bases between. Per the germline V gene, CDR1 is SGHAT and CDR2 is FQNNGV. The CDR3 consists of 15 residues. TCRdb called the 5' RACE reads again in MiXCR, with one record for every CDR3 protein. This sample has a few hundred thousand distinct CDR3 sequences; around 28% occur once, and the top ten carry roughly 13%. This sequence was found in an adult woman who had mild COVID-19 (a few samples of this study predate the infection). Cell type and time point are not known. Sequenced sample: PBMCs or a T cell subset sorted from them (not recorded which). J is TRBJ1-1 and V is TRBV11-2, with D uncertain. CDR3: CASSLGPFRDTEAFF. DNA of the CDR3: TGTGCCAGCAGCTTAGGTCCATTTCGCGACACTGAAGCTTTCTTT.